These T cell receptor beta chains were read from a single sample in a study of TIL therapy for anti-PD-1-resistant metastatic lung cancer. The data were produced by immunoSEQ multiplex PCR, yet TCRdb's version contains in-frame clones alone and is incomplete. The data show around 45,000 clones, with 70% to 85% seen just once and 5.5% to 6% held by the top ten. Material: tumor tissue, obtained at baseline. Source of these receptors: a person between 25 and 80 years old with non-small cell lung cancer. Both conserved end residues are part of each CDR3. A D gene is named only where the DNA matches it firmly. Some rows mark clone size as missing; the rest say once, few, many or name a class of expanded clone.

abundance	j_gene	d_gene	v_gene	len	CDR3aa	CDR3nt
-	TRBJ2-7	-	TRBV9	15	CASSVEGGGAYEQYF	TGTGCCAGCAGCGTAGAGGGTGGCGGAGCCTACGAGCAGTACTTC
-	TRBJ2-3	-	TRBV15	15	CATSGIGTLSDTQYF	TGTGCCACCAGCGGAATCGGGACTCTTTCCGATACGCAGTATTTT
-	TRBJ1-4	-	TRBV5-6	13	CASSSDRGEKLFF	TGTGCCAGCAGCTCGGACCGAGGGGAAAAACTGTTTTTT
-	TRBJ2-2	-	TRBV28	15	CASSLQTGGNGELFF	TGTGCCAGCAGTCTACAGACGGGGGGCAACGGGGAGCTGTTTTTT
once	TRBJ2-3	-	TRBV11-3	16	CASSLGTGSSTDTQYF	TGTGCCAGCAGCTTAGGTACCGGGAGTAGCACAGATACGCAGTATTTT
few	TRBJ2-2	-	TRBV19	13	CASRGRGPGELFF	TGTGCCAGTAGGGGAAGGGGTCCCGGGGAGCTGTTTTTT
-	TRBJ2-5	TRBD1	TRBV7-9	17	CASSLAPGQGYQETQYF	TGTGCCAGCAGCTTAGCCCCGGGACAGGGGTACCAAGAGACCCAGTACTTC
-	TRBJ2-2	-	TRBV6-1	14	CASSATPGGGELFF	TGTGCCAGCAGTGCTACTCCCGGCGGGGGGGAGCTGTTTTTT
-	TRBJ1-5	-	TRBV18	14	CASSPRATDQPQHF	TGTGCCAGCTCACCACGAGCAACAGATCAGCCCCAGCATTTT
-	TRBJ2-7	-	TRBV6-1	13	CASSFQGRYEQYF	TGTGCCAGCAGTTTCCAGGGGAGGTACGAGCAGTACTTC
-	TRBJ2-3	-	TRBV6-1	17	CASSEAPARIPTDTQYF	TGTGCCAGCAGTGAAGCTCCGGCTAGAATACCCACAGATACGCAGTATTTT
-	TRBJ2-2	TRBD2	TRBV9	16	CASSERAGGPTGELFF	TGTGCCAGCAGTGAGAGGGCGGGAGGGCCCACCGGGGAGCTGTTTTTT
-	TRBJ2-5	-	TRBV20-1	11	CSAGVQETQYF	TGCAGTGCGGGGGTCCAAGAGACCCAGTACTTC
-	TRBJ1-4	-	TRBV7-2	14	CASSLAATNEKLFF	TGTGCCAGCAGCTTAGCGGCAACTAATGAAAAACTGTTTTTT
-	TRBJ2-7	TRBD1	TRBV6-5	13	CASSSDRAYEQYF	TGTGCCAGCAGTAGCGACAGGGCCTACGAGCAGTACTTC
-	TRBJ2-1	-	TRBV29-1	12	CSVQGGRNEQFF	TGCAGCGTTCAAGGGGGGCGGAATGAGCAGTTCTTC
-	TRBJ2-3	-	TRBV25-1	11	CASSAAGTQYF	TGTGCCAGCAGTGCCGCAGGTACGCAGTATTTT
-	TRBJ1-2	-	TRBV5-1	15	CASSLDQVNSGGYTF	TGCGCCAGCAGCCTAGACCAGGTGAATTCGGGCGGCTACACCTTC
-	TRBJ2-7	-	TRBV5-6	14	CASSLSAVAYEQYF	TGTGCCAGCAGCTTGTCCGCCGTCGCGTACGAGCAGTACTTC
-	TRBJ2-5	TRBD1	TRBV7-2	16	CASSRGTGGLQETQYF	TGTGCCAGCAGCCGAGGCACAGGGGGCCTACAAGAGACCCAGTACTTC
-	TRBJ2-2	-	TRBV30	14	CAWSVPYRAGELFF	TGTGCCTGGAGTGTACCGTACAGGGCCGGGGAGCTGTTTTTT
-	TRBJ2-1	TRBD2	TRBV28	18	CASSTTRTSGSHRDEQFF	TGTGCCAGCAGTACGACCCGGACTAGCGGGAGCCACCGGGATGAGCAGTTCTTC
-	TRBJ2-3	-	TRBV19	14	CASKKRANTDTQYF	TGTGCCAGTAAAAAGCGGGCCAACACAGATACGCAGTATTTT
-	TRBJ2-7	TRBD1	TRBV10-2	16	CAVYRDSIYPQYEQYF	TGCGCCGTATACCGGGACAGTATTTACCCCCAATACGAGCAGTACTTC
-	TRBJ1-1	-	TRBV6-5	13	CASSNTGRREAFF	TGTGCCAGCAGTAATACAGGGAGGCGTGAAGCTTTCTTT
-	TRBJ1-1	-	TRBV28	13	CASRGGGNTEAFF	TGTGCCAGCAGGGGAGGGGGGAACACTGAAGCTTTCTTT
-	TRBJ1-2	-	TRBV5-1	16	CASSLGFRDLDYGYTF	TGCGCCAGCAGCTTGGGTTTTCGGGATTTAGACTATGGCTACACCTTC
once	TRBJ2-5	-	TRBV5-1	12	CASSVNREGQYF	TGCGCCAGCAGCGTAAACAGGGAGGGCCAGTACTTC
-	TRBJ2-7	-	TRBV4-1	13	CASSPGSTYEQYF	TGCGCCAGCAGCCCGGGAAGTACCTACGAGCAGTACTTC
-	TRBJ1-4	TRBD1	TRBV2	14	CASHRGSANEKLFF	TGTGCCAGCCACAGGGGCTCGGCTAATGAAAAACTGTTTTTT
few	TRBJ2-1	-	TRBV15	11	CATSSGWGQFF	TGTGCCACCAGCAGCGGGTGGGGGCAGTTCTTC
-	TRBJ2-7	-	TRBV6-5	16	CASSYSVGASVGEQYF	TGTGCCAGCAGTTACTCGGTGGGTGCTAGCGTCGGAGAGCAGTACTTC
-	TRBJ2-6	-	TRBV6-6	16	CASSYDAPSGANVLTF	TGTGCCAGCAGTTACGACGCGCCTTCTGGGGCCAACGTCCTGACTTTC
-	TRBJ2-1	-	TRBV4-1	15	CASSQGRGGYNEQFF	TGCGCCAGCAGCCAAGGGAGAGGGGGCTACAATGAGCAGTTCTTC
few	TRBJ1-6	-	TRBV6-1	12	CASNFVNSPLHF	TGTGCCAGCAATTTTGTTAATTCACCCCTCCACTTT
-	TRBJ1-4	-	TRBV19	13	CASSHKGGAKLFF	TGTGCCAGTAGTCACAAAGGGGGAGCAAAACTGTTTTTT
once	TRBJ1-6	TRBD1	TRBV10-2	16	CASSPTTGQGNSPLHF	TGCGCCAGCAGCCCCACCACGGGACAGGGGAATTCACCCCTCCACTTT
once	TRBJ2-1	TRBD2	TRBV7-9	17	CASSLAASGRVGNEQFF	TGTGCCAGCAGCTTAGCCGCTAGCGGGAGGGTGGGGAATGAGCAGTTCTTC
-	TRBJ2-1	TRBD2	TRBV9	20	CASSWPDGTSGKSSYNEQFF	TGTGCCAGCAGTTGGCCCGACGGGACTAGCGGGAAGAGCTCCTACAATGAGCAGTTCTTC
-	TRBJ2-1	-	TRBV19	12	CATLGGQNEQFF	TGTGCCACCCTGGGGGGACAAAATGAGCAGTTCTTC
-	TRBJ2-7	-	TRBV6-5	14	CASIGVAGLGKQYF	TGTGCCAGCATCGGGGTAGCTGGGTTGGGTAAGCAGTACTTC
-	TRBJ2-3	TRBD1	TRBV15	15	CATTRGQGGTDTQYF	TGTGCCACCACCCGCGGACAGGGAGGCACAGATACGCAGTATTTT
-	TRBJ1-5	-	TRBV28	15	CASRTTGNPNQPQHF	TGTGCCAGCAGAACGACAGGCAATCCCAATCAGCCCCAGCATTTT
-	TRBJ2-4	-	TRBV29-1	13	CQERRLDKNIQYF	TGTCAGGAGAGACGGTTGGACAAAAACATTCAGTACTTC
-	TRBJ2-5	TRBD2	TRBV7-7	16	CASSLVAGAGQETQYF	TGTGCCAGCAGCTTGGTAGCGGGAGCAGGTCAAGAGACCCAGTACTTC
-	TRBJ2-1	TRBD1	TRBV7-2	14	CASSLEGAYNEQFF	TGTGCCAGCAGCTTAGAGGGGGCTTATAATGAGCAGTTCTTC
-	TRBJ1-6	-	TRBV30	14	CAWSPASYNSPLHF	TGTGCCTGGAGCCCGGCCTCCTATAATTCACCCCTCCACTTT
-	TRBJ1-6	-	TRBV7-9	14	CASSLELGSSPLHF	TGTGCCAGCAGCTTAGAACTGGGTAGCTCACCCCTCCACTTT
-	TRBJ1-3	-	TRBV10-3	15	CAISESGGFGNTIYF	TGTGCCATCAGTGAGTCAGGGGGTTTTGGAAACACCATATATTTT